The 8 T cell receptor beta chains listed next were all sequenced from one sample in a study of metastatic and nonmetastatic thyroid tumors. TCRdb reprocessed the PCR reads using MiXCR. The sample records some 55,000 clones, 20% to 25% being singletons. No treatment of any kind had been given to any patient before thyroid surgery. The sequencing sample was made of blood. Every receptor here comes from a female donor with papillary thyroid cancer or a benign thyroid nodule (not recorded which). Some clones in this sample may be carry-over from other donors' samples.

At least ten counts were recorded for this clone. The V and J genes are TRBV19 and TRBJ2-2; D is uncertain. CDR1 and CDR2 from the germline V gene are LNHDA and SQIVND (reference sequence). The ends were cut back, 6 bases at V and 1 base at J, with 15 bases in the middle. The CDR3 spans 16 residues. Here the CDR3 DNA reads TGTGCCAGTAGACCCAGACTCGCAGGGAACACCGGGGAGCTGTTTTTT. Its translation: CASRPRLAGNTGELFF.

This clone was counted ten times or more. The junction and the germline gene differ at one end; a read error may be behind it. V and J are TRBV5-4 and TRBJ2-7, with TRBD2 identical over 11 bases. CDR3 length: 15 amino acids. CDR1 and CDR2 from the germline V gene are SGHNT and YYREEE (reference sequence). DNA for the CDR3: TGTGCCAGCAGCTTGGAAGGGACTAGCGGTAAAGTGCAGCACTTC. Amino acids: CASSLEGTSGKVQHF.

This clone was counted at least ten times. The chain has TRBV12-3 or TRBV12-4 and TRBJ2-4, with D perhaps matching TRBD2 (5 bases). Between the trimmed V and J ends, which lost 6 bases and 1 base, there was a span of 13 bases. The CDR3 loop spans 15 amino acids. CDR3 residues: CASREGSRAKNIQYF. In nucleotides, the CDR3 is TGTGCCAGCAGAGAGGGAAGTAGGGCCAAAAACATTCAGTACTTC.

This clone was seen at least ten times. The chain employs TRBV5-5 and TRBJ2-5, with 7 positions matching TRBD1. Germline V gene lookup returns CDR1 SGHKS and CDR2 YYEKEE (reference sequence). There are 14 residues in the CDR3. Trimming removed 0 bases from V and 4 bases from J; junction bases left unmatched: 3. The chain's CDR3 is CASSLGQGLETQYF. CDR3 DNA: TGTGCCAGCAGCTTGGGACAGGGATTAGAGACCCAGTACTTC.

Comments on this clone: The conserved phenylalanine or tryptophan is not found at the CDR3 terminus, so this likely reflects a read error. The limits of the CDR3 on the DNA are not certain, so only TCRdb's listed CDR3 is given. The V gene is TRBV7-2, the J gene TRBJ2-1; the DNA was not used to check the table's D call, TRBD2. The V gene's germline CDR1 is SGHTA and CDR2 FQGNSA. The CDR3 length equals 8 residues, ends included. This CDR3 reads CASSVLAG.

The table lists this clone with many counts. The CDR3 DNA is TGTGCCAGCAGCGTAGGTTTCCAGGGGTGGGCAGATACGCAGTATTTT. Translating gives CASSVGFQGWADTQYF. The V gene is TRBV9, the J gene TRBJ2-3; TRBD1 might be the D (6 bases). With 0 bases removed from V and 4 bases from J, the gap between germline ends came to 15 bases. From germline, CDR1 is SGDLS and CDR2 YYNGEE. The CDR3 loop spans 16 amino acids. The full variable domain, rest sourced from reference TRBV9 and TRBJ2-3, is DSGVTQTPKHLITATGQRVTLRCSPRSGDLSVYWYQQSLDQGLQFLIQYYNGEERAKGNILERFSAQQFPDLHSELNLSSLELGDSALYFCASSVGFQGWADTQYFGPGTRLTVL.

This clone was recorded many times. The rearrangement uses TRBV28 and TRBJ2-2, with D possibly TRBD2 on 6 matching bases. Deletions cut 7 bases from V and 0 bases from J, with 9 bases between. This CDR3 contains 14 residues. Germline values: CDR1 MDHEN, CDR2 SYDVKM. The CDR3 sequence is CASKRRANTGELFF. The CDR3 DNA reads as TGTGCCAGCAAGAGGAGGGCGAACACCGGGGAGCTGTTTTTT.

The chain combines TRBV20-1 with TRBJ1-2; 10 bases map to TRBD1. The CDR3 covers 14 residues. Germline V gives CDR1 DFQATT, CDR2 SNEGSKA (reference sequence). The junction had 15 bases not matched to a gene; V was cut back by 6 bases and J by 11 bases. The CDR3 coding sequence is TGCAGTGCAATACTCGGACAGGGGGAGCAGGGATACACCTTC. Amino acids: CSAILGQGEQGYTF.